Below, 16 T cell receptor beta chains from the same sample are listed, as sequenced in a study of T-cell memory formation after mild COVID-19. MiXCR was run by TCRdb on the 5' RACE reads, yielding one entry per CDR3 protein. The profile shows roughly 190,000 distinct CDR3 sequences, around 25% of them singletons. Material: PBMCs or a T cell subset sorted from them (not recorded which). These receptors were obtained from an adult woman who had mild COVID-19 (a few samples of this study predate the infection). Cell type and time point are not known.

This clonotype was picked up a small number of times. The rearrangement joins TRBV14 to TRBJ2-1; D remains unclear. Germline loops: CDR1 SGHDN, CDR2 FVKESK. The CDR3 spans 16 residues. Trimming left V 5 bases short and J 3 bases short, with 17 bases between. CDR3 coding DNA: TGTGCCAGCAGCAACCCAAGATCCCGGATCTACAATGAGCAGTTCTTC. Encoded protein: CASSNPRSRIYNEQFF.

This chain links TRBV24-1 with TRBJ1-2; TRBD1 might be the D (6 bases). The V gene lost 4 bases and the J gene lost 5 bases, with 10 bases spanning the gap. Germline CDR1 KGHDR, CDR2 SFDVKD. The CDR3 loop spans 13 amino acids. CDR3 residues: CATSDRTVYGYTF. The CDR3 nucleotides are TGTGCCACCAGTGACAGGACAGTTTATGGCTACACCTTC.

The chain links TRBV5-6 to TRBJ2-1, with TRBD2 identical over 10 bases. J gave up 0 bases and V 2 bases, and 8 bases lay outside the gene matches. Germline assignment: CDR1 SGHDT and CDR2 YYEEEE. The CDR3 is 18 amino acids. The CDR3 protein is CASSFRTSGKSSYNEQFF. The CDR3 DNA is TGTGCCAGCAGCTTCCGGACTAGCGGAAAAAGCTCCTACAATGAGCAGTTCTTC.

This CDR3 reads CSARGDAASPLHF. DNA of the CDR3: TGCAGTGCGAGGGGGGACGCGGCTTCACCCCTCCACTTT. This chain uses TRBV20-1 with TRBJ1-6; TRBD1 might be the D (6 bases). The length of the CDR3 is 13 residues. Germline V gives CDR1 DFQATT, CDR2 SNEGSKA (reference sequence). V was pared by 6 bases and J by 9 bases, with 15 bases between.

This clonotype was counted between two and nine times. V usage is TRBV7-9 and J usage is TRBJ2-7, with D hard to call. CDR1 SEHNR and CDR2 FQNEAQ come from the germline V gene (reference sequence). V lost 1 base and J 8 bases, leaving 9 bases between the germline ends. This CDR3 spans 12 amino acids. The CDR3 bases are TGTGCCAGCAGCTTAGGTTGGGAACAGCAGTACTTC. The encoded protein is CASSLGWEQQYF.

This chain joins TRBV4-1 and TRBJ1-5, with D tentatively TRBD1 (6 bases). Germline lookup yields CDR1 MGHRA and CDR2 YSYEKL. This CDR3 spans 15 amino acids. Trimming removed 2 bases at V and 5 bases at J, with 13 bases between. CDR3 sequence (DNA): TGCGCCAGCAGCCAACAAGAGGGGGGCCATCAGCCCCAGCATTTT. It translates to CASSQQEGGHQPQHF.

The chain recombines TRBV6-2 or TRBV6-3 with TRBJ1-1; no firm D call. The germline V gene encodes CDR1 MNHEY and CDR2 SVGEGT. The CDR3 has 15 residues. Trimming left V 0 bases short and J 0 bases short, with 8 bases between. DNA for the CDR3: TGTGCCAGCAGTTACTCGGAGGGAGTGAACACTGAAGCTTTCTTT. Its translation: CASSYSEGVNTEAFF.

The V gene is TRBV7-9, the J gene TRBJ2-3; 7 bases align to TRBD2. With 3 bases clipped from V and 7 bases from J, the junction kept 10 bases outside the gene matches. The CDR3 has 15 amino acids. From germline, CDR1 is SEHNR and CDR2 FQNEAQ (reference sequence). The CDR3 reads CASSFPLAERNTQYF. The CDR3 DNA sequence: TGTGCCAGCAGCTTCCCCCTAGCGGAGAGAAATACGCAGTATTTT. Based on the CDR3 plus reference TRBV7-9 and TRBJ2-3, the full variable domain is DTGVSQNPRHKITKRGQNVTFRCDPISEHNRLYWYRQTLGQGPEFLTYFQNEAQLEKSRLLSDRFSAERPKGSFSTLEIQRTEQGDSAMYLCASSFPLAERNTQYFGPGTRLTVL.

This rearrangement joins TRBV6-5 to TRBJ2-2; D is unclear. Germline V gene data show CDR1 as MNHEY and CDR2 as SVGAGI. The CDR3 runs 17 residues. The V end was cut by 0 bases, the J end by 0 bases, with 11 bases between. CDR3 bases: TGTGCCAGCAGTTACTCAACGTCGTTCGCGAACACCGGGGAGCTGTTTTTT. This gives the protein CASSYSTSFANTGELFF.

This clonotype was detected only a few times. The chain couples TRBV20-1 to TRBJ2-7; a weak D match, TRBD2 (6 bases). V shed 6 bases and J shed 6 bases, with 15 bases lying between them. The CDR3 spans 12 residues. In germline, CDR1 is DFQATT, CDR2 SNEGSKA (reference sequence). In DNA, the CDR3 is TGCAGTGCCAGTCGGGAGTTTGGCGAGCAGTACTTC. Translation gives CSASREFGEQYF.

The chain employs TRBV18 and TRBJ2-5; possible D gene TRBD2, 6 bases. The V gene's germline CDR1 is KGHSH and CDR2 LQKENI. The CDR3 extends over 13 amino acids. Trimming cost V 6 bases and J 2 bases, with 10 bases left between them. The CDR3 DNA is TGTGCCAGCTCTCCGGGAGCTCAAGAGACCCAGTACTTC. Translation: CASSPGAQETQYF.

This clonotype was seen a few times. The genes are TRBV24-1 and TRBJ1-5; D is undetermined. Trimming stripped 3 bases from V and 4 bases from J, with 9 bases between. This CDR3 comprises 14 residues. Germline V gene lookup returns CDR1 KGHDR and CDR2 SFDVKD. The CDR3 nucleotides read TGTGCCACCAGTGATGGGTGGTTTAATCAGCCCCAGCATTTT. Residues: CATSDGWFNQPQHF.

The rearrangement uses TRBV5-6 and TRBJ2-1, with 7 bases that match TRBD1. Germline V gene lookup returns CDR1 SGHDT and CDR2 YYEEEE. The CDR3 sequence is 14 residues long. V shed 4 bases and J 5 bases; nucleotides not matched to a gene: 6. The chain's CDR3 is CASSIRDRDNEQFF. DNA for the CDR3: TGTGCCAGCAGCATCCGGGACAGAGACAATGAGCAGTTCTTC.

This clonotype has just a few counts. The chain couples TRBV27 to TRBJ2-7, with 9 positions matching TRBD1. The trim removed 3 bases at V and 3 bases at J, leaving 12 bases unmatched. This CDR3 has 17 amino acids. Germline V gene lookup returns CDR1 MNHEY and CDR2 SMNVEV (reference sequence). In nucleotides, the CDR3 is TGTGCCAGCAGTTTCTATTCCCGGGACAGGGTTCACTACGAGCAGTACTTC. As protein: CASSFYSRDRVHYEQYF.

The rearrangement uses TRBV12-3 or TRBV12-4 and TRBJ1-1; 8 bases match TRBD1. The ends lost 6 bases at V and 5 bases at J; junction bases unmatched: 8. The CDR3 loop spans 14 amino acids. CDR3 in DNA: TGTGCCAGCAGGGAGGGACAGGAGGGGACTGAAGCTTTCTTT. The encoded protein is CASREGQEGTEAFF.

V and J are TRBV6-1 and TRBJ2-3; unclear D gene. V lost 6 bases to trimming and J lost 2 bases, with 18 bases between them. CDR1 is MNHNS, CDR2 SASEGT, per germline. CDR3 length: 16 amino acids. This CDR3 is CASSPWKGRNTDTQYF. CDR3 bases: TGTGCCAGCAGCCCCTGGAAGGGAAGAAACACAGATACGCAGTATTTT.